This T cell receptor (beta chain) derives from a study of blood T cells in healthy people across ages. General study points: Diversity estimates drawn from one million T cells were deemed underestimates.

PCR was performed a second time for roughly 6 to 12 cycles using a sample-barcoded 5' primer and a J-beta primer mix. CDR3-containing paired-end reads numbering at least 2.5 million came from each sample. TCRdb reanalysed the 5' RACE reads using MiXCR and keeps one entry per CDR3 protein. In the table there are around 1.5 million distinct CDR3 sequences, approximately 42% of which are singletons. Isolating PBMCs gave at least 6 million of these cells per sample. Note on this clonotype: The antigen remains undetermined.

This receptor was taken from a woman younger than 35 in good health. The sequenced sample was blood.

The CDR3: CAISDGPGNYGYTF. CDR3 DNA sequence: TGTGCCATCAGTGACGGCCCTGGGAACTATGGCTACACCTTC. The chain combines TRBV10-3 with TRBJ1-2; no clear D gene. V was shortened by 3 bases and J by 2 bases, with 10 bases between the two germline ends. The CDR3 has 14 residues. Germline V gene data show CDR1 as ENHRY and CDR2 as SYGVKD.